These 21 T cell receptor beta chains were all obtained from the same sample, sequenced in a study of OX40 agonist ivuxolimab in advanced cancers. Sequenced by immunoSEQ multiplex PCR; TCRdb stores in-frame clones only, minus some. The sample contains more than 100,000 clones, 90% of which appear only once. The sample consisted of CD4+ or CD8+ T cells sorted from blood, taken in a trial of the OX40 agonist ivuxolimab. These receptors originate from an adult with an advanced solid tumor such as melanoma, head and neck, liver or kidney cancer.

The V call is TRBV30, the J call TRBJ2-7, with 8 positions matching TRBD1. CDR1 and CDR2 (germline): GTSNPN, SVGIG (reference sequence). Unmatched junction bases numbered 16, after V lost 2 bases and J lost 4 bases. The CDR3 loop spans 17 amino acids. CDR3 region: CAWSLVSTGGPYYEQYF. For the CDR3, the DNA is TGTGCCTGGAGTCTTGTTTCTACAGGGGGTCCCTATTACGAGCAGTACTTC.

This clone has just one count. The rearrangement joins TRBV5-4 to TRBJ2-7; 7 bases line up with TRBD1. The CDR3 runs to 13 residues. Germline lookup yields CDR1 SGHNT and CDR2 YYREEE (reference sequence). V lost 2 bases and J lost 5; bases outside the gene matches: 4. CDR3 nucleotide sequence: TGTGCCAGCAGCTTCTACAGGGGAAACGAGCAGTACTTC. Protein sequence: CASSFYRGNEQYF.

This chain connects TRBV9 to TRBJ2-1; TRBD2 matches 11 bases. This CDR3 contains 19 residues. The V gene end was trimmed by 0 bases and the J gene end by 7 bases; junction bases not matched to a gene: 15. CDR1 is SGDLS, CDR2 YYNGEE, per germline. Written as DNA, the CDR3 is TGTGCCAGCAGCGTAGGCAATAGCGGGAGGGCCGGGACTTTTAATGAGCAGTTCTTC. Its translation: CASSVGNSGRAGTFNEQFF.

This chain joins TRBV19 and TRBJ2-1, with TRBD1 matching over 8 bases. J gave up 5 bases and V 5 bases, and 5 bases lay outside the gene matches. The CDR3 contains 14 residues. Germline values: CDR1 LNHDA, CDR2 SQIVND (reference sequence). CDR3 in amino acids: CASSPGDRNNEQFF. CDR3 in DNA: TGTGCCAGTAGTCCCGGGGACAGGAACAATGAGCAGTTCTTC.

The rearrangement joins TRBV2 to TRBJ2-5; 9 bases agree with TRBD1. V lost 7 bases and J lost 1; bases outside the gene matches: 13. This CDR3 has 17 amino acids. Germline V lookup: CDR1 SNHLY, CDR2 FYNNEI. CDR3: CASIPAPGQGTQETQYF. The CDR3 DNA is TGTGCCAGCATTCCAGCTCCAGGACAGGGGACCCAAGAGACCCAGTACTTC. The full variable domain, with the rest looked up from reference TRBV2 and TRBJ2-5, is EPEVTQTPSHQVTQMGQEVILRCVPISNHLYFYWYRQILGQKVEFLVSFYNNEISEKSEIFDDQFSVERPDGSNFTLKIRSTKLEDSAMYFCASIPAPGQGTQETQYFGPGTRLLVL.

There are a few counts of this clone. V and J are TRBV6-5 and TRBJ1-4; no definite D call. Germline assignment: CDR1 MNHEY and CDR2 SVGAGI. V was cut by 2 bases and J by 0 bases, with 7 bases left in between. There are 15 residues in the CDR3. The CDR3 nucleotides are TGTGCCAGCAGTTACCGAGGGTCAACTAATGAAAAACTGTTTTTT. Its translation: CASSYRGSTNEKLFF.

This chain uses TRBV27 with TRBJ2-5, with TRBD2 matching over 8 bases. Judging by the DNA end, TRBJ2-7 fits better; the J call may be wrong. Per germline, CDR1 MNHEY and CDR2 SMNVEV (reference sequence). This CDR3 region has 15 residues. The CDR3 nucleotides are TGTGCCAGCAGTTTTGGAGCGGGAGCAGCCTACGAGCAGTACTTC. Amino acids: CASSFGAGAAYEQYF.

The gene calls are TRBV14 and TRBJ2-2; 9 bases line up with TRBD2. CDR1 and CDR2 (germline): SGHDN, FVKESK. CDR3 length equals 17 residues. V dropped 4 bases and J dropped 1; count of bases not matched to a gene: 7. The CDR3 bases are TGTGCCAGCAGCCCCGGGACTAGCCTCGGGAACACCGGGGAGCTGTTTTTT. It specifies CASSPGTSLGNTGELFF.

The chain is built from TRBV11-2 and TRBJ1-4; D is unclear. Germline V gives CDR1 SGHAT, CDR2 FQNNGV. This CDR3 has 14 amino acids. The ends were cut back, 0 bases at V and 11 bases at J, with 13 bases in the middle. The CDR3 sequence is CASSLDLSRGKLFF. The CDR3 bases are TGTGCCAGCAGCTTAGATCTGTCGAGAGGGAAACTGTTTTTT.

This clone was picked up one time. This chain joins TRBV6-1 and TRBJ1-1; D is perhaps TRBD1 (6 bases). Germline V gene data show CDR1 as MNHNS and CDR2 as SASEGT. Trimming pared 1 base from V and 0 bases from J, leaving 12 bases between. The CDR3 covers 16 residues. CDR3 residues: CASSEGRGMLNTEAFF. As DNA, the CDR3 is TGTGCCAGCAGTGAAGGCAGGGGTATGTTGAACACTGAAGCTTTCTTT.

CDR3 region: CASSIELGTEAFF. The CDR3 DNA follows: TGTGCCAGTAGTATAGAGCTGGGCACTGAAGCTTTCTTT. The chain links TRBV19 to TRBJ1-1, with no clear D. The CDR3 has 13 amino acids. The ends were cut back, 0 bases at V and 4 bases at J, with 6 bases in the middle. Looked up from germline, CDR1 is LNHDA and CDR2 is SQIVND (reference sequence).

A single count supports this clone. The chain has TRBV7-9 and TRBJ2-2, with 7 bases matching TRBD2. Germline values: CDR1 SEHNR, CDR2 FQNEAQ (reference sequence). The length of the CDR3 is 15 residues. With V trimmed by 9 bases and J by 0 bases, 7 bases remained unmatched. This chain's CDR3 is CARTTSPANTGELFF. In DNA form, the CDR3 reads TGTGCCAGAACGACTAGCCCCGCGAACACCGGGGAGCTGTTTTTT.

As regards this clone: This specimen includes other DNA sequences encoding the same CDR3. This chain joins TRBV5-1 and TRBJ1-2, with D unclear. Germline lookup yields CDR1 SGHRS and CDR2 YFSETQ. The CDR3 consists of 14 residues. V shed 0 bases and J shed 1 base, with 7 bases lying between them. The CDR3 DNA reads as TGCGCCAGCAGCTTGGAGGGAATTAACTATGGCTACACCTTC. Translated, it gives CASSLEGINYGYTF. Full variable domain (missing parts from reference TRBV5-1 and TRBJ1-2): KAGVTQTPRYLIKTRGQQVTLSCSPISGHRSVSWYQQTPGQGLQFLFEYFSETQRNKGNFPGRFSGRQFSNSRSEMNVSTLELGDSALYLCASSLEGINYGYTFGSGTRLTVV.

This clone was recorded only once. This chain uses TRBV5-5 with TRBJ2-7, with 10 bases aligning to TRBD1. Trimming cost V 0 bases and J 3 bases; bases outside gene matches: 9. The CDR3 covers 17 residues. Germline CDR1 SGHKS, CDR2 YYEKEE (reference sequence). The CDR3 DNA sequence: TGTGCCAGCAGCTTGGCCCGGGGGACAGGGGTCCACTACGAGCAGTACTTC. It encodes CASSLARGTGVHYEQYF.

The V gene is TRBV4-1, the J gene TRBJ1-1; D remains ambiguous. Deletions cut 4 bases from V and 1 base from J, with 13 bases between. Germline V CDR1 and CDR2: MGHRA, YSYEKL. The CDR3 runs 15 residues. CDR3 nucleotide sequence: TGCGCCAGCAGCCGTCCAAATCGGGGGAACACTGAAGCTTTCTTT. Its translation is CASSRPNRGNTEAFF.

Here the CDR3 DNA reads TGTGCCAGCAAAGCTAGTTTGAGCTCCTACAATGAGCAGTTCTTC. Protein: CASKASLSSYNEQFF. The chain employs TRBV6-1 and TRBJ2-1; unclear D gene. The V end was cut by 7 bases, the J end by 0 bases, with 13 bases between. Germline assignment: CDR1 MNHNS and CDR2 SASEGT. The CDR3 length is 15 residues.

The chain employs TRBV6-5 and TRBJ1-1; D may be TRBD1 (5 bases). This CDR3 contains 15 residues. Trimming left V 6 bases short and J 0 bases short, with 14 bases between. Germline values: CDR1 MNHEY, CDR2 SVGAGI. CDR3 loop: CASRPPEGLNTEAFF. CDR3 coding DNA: TGTGCCAGCAGACCCCCCGAGGGGTTGAACACTGAAGCTTTCTTT.

The chain couples TRBV30 to TRBJ1-6; weak D call: TRBD1 (5 bases). V lost 3 bases and J 6 bases, leaving 12 bases between the germline ends. Germline lookup yields CDR1 GTSNPN and CDR2 SVGIG (reference sequence). CDR3 length: 14 residues. CDR3 DNA: TGTGCCTGGAGAGGGGAAACCTCTAATTCACCCCTCCACTTT. Protein: CAWRGETSNSPLHF.

The CDR3 DNA sequence: TGTGCCAGCAGCGTAGGAGGCGGGGGAGGAAACACCATATATTTT. It is translated as CASSVGGGGGNTIYF. The rearrangement joins TRBV9 to TRBJ1-3; D perhaps matches TRBD1 (5 bases). The CDR3 loop spans 15 amino acids. Per germline, CDR1 SGDLS and CDR2 YYNGEE. Trimming pared 0 bases from V and 4 bases from J, leaving 11 bases between.

This rearrangement joins TRBV4-1 to TRBJ2-5; tentatively, D is TRBD1 or TRBD2 (6 bases each). This CDR3 contains 16 residues. Trimming took 0 bases from V and 4 from J, leaving 15 bases between them. The germline gives CDR1 MGHRA, CDR2 YSYEKL. CDR3 sequence: CASSQDRGGRIETQYF. The CDR3, as DNA: TGCGCCAGCAGCCAAGATCGAGGGGGGCGGATAGAGACCCAGTACTTC.

The chain couples TRBV27 to TRBJ2-7; TRBD2 is a possible D gene (5 bases). Germline V gives CDR1 MNHEY, CDR2 SMNVEV (reference sequence). V gave up 5 bases and J gave up 2 bases, with 16 bases separating them. This CDR3 has 15 residues. CDR3 bases: TGTGCCAGCAGTCTCTTGGGAGCGTTAGCCTACGAGCAGTACTTC. Amino acids: CASSLLGALAYEQYF.